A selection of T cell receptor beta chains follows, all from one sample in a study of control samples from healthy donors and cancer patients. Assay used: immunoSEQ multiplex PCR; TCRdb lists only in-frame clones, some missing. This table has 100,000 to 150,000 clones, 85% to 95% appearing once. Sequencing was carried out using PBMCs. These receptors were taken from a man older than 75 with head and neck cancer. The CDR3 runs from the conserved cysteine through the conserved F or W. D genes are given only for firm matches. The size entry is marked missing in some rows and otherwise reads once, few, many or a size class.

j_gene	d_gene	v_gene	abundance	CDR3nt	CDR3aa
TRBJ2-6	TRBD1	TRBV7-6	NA	TGTGCCAGCAGCTTAGTGACAGGGACTGGGGCCAACGTCCTGACTTTC	CASSLVTGTGANVLTF
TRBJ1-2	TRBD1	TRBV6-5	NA	TGTGCCAGCAGCCGAGGACAGGGGAGCTATGGCTACACCTTC	CASSRGQGSYGYTF
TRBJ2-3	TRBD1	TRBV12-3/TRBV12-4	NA	TGTGCCAGCAATCCACAGGGGAAAGATACGCAGTATTTT	CASNPQGKDTQYF
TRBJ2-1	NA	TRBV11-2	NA	TGTGCCAGCAGCTCAATCCCGACAGGCAATGAGCAGTTCTTC	CASSSIPTGNEQFF
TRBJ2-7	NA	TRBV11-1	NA	TGTGCCAGCAGCCTCGGACAGCGCTACGAGCAGTACTTC	CASSLGQRYEQYF
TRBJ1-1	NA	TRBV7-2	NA	TGTGCCAGCAGCTCCTGGGGTCGGAACACTGAAGCTTTCTTT	CASSSWGRNTEAFF
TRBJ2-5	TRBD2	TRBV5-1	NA	TGCGCCAGCAGCCGGGGACTAGCGGGCAATTACCAAGAGACCCAGTACTTC	CASSRGLAGNYQETQYF
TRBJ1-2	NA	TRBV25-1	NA	TGTGCCAGCAGTGATGGTAGGGGTATCTATGGCTACACCTTC	CASSDGRGIYGYTF
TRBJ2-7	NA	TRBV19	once	TGTGCCAGTAGTCCCTCCGACCGTTACGAGCAGTACTTC	CASSPSDRYEQYF
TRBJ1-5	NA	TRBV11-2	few	TGTGCCAGCAGCTTTTCAGGGGTTAGGAATCAGCCCCAGCATTTT	CASSFSGVRNQPQHF
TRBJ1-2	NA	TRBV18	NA	TGTGCCAGCTCGCCAACCCTAGAGTTCGGCTATGGCTACACCTTC	CASSPTLEFGYGYTF
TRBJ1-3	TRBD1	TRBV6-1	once	TGTGCCAGCAGTGAGGGGACAGGGGCTTGGAACACCATATATTTT	CASSEGTGAWNTIYF
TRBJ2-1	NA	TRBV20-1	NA	TGCAGTGCTAGTTCAATAAGGGGGGGCAATGAGCAGTTCTTC	CSASSIRGGNEQFF
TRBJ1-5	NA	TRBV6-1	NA	TGTGCCAGCAGTGATGCGGACAGCCCCAATCAGCCCCAGCATTTT	CASSDADSPNQPQHF
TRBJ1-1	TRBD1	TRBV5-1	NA	TGCGCCAGCAGTATAGACAGGGGAGGCACTGAAGCTTTCTTT	CASSIDRGGTEAFF
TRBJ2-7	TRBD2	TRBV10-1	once	TGCGCCAGCAGTGCGGGGGGGAATTCCTACGAGCAGTACTTC	CASSAGGNSYEQYF
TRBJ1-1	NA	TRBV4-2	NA	TGTGCCAGCAGCCAACCCGACGGGAGCACTGAAGCTTTCTTT	CASSQPDGSTEAFF
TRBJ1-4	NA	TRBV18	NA	TGTGCCAGCTCACCAAATGAAGAAAAACTGTTTTTT	CASSPNEEKLFF
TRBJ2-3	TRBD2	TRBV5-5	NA	TGTGCCAGCAGGCCTAGCGGGAGTCCGGATACGCAGTATTTT	CASRPSGSPDTQYF
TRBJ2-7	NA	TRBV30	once	TGTGCCTGGAGTCCCAGGGAGTACGAGCAGTACTTC	CAWSPREYEQYF
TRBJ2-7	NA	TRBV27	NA	TGTGCCAGCAGTCCTGGGACCTCCGGCTACGAGCAGTACTTC	CASSPGTSGYEQYF
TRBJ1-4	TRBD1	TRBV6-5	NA	TGTGCCAGCAGCCTGCACAGGGGGAATAATGAAAAACTGTTTTTT	CASSLHRGNNEKLFF
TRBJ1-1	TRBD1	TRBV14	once	TGTGCCAGCAGGGAGGGGACAGGAGGAAGGTTAACTGAAGCTTTCTTT	CASREGTGGRLTEAFF
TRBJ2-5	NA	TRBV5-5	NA	TGTGCCAGCAGCTTGTATTCCCAAGAGACCCAGTACTTC	CASSLYSQETQYF
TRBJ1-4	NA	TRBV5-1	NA	TGCGCCAGCAGCTTGGTGGGGTCCGCGGGGGAAAAACTGTTTTTT	CASSLVGSAGEKLFF
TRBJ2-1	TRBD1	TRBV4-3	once	TGCGCCAGCAGCACCTACAGGGGGCGTGGGAATGAGCAGTTCTTC	CASSTYRGRGNEQFF
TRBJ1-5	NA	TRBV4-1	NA	TGCGCCAGCAGCCAAGATCAAACGGGGGCCCTATCTTGGCCCCAGCATTTT	CASSQDQTGALSWPQHF
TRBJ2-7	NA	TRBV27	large	TGTGCCAGCATGCCCAGGGGGGACTACGAGCAGTACTTC	CASMPRGDYEQYF
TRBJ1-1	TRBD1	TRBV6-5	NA	TGTGCCAGCCAAAGGGGCAGGGGGAGCACTGAAGCTTTCTTT	CASQRGRGSTEAFF
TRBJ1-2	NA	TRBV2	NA	TGTGCCAGCAGTATGGTGGGCTATGGCTACACCTTC	CASSMVGYGYTF
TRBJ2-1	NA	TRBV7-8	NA	TGTGCCAGCAGCTTCAGAGGAGACAATGAGCAGTTCTTC	CASSFRGDNEQFF
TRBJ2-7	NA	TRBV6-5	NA	TGTGCCAGCAGTTGGTGGACTAGGGGGAGGTACGAGCAGTACTTC	CASSWWTRGRYEQYF